Listed here are 18 T cell receptor beta chains from one sample, sequenced in a study of breast tumors, draining lymph nodes, adjacent tissues. The lymph nodes were axillary draining lymph nodes from breast cancer patients. TCRdb reprocessed the multiplex PCR reads via MiXCR and lists one record per CDR3 protein. This sample has approximately 250,000 distinct CDR3 sequences, with nearly 35% found just once. Sequencing was carried out using axillary lymph node tissue. The origin of the receptors is a female donor with breast cancer. Some clones in this sample may be carry-over from other donors' samples.

This clonotype was observed many times. V is TRBV7-2 and J is TRBJ2-3; TRBD1 aligns across 8 bases. CDR3 length: 13 residues. Germline V gives CDR1 SGHTA, CDR2 FQGNSA. The ends lost 5 bases at V and 5 bases at J; junction bases unmatched: 3. CDR3 nucleotide sequence: TGTGCCAGCAGCCGCGACAGGGGAGATACGCAGTATTTT. Amino acid sequence: CASSRDRGDTQYF.

This clonotype has ten or more counts. The J gene is TRBJ2-5, the V gene TRBV7-2; 8 positions agree with TRBD2. CDR1 and CDR2 (germline): SGHTA, FQGNSA. V trimming: 3 bases; J trimming: 2 bases; junction bases outside the gene matches: 5. The CDR3 extends over 15 amino acids. The CDR3 loop reads CASSFGLADQETQYF. In DNA, the CDR3 is TGTGCCAGCAGCTTCGGACTAGCAGATCAAGAGACCCAGTACTTC.

The table lists this clonotype with many counts. The chain joins TRBV20-1 to TRBJ2-1; perhaps D is TRBD1 or TRBD2 (6 bases each). V gave up 3 bases and J gave up 4 bases, with 19 bases separating them. The CDR3 has 16 residues. Germline V lookup: CDR1 DFQATT, CDR2 SNEGSKA (reference sequence). This CDR3 is CSASPGGGLGYNEQFF. Written as DNA, the CDR3 is TGCAGTGCTAGCCCCGGAGGGGGGCTAGGGTACAATGAGCAGTTCTTC.

The genes are TRBV6-1 and TRBJ2-6; D is undetermined. From germline, CDR1 is MNHNS and CDR2 SASEGT. V shed 6 bases and J shed 4 bases, with 16 bases lying between them. CDR3 length: 16 residues. The CDR3 nucleotides are TGTGCCAGCAGACCGACCATGTCTGCCGGGGCCAACGTCCTGACTTTC. Residues: CASRPTMSAGANVLTF.

This clonotype was seen at least ten times. The chain joins TRBV10-3 to TRBJ2-3, with D perhaps TRBD1 (6 bases). The CDR3 covers 14 residues. Looked up from germline, CDR1 is ENHRY and CDR2 is SYGVKD. The V end was cut by 6 bases, the J end by 1 base, with 11 bases between. In DNA, the CDR3 is TGTGCCATCAGGGCAGGGGTGGGCACAGATACGCAGTATTTT. It specifies CAIRAGVGTDTQYF.

This clonotype was found many times. The chain uses TRBV29-1 and TRBJ2-3, with unresolved D. Germline CDR1 and CDR2: SQVTM and ANQGSEA. CDR3 length: 14 amino acids. The V end was cut by 4 bases, the J end by 4 bases, with 15 bases between. The CDR3, as DNA: TGCAGCGTTGCCTCAGCTGATCGTTCAGATACGCAGTATTTT. Translating it yields CSVASADRSDTQYF.

This clonotype occurred many times. The chain has TRBV29-1 and TRBJ2-3; D is undetermined. The CDR3 has 13 residues. Trimming left V 4 bases short and J 6 bases short, with 14 bases between. CDR1 and CDR2 (germline): SQVTM, ANQGSEA. The CDR3 nucleotides read TGCAGCGTTGTGAACCCCGGAAGGGATACGCAGTATTTT. It codes for CSVVNPGRDTQYF.

In this sample, this clonotype turned up many times. Here the CDR3 reads CASSLRWRGHQETQYF. CDR3 DNA sequence: TGTGCCAGCAGCTTAAGGTGGAGGGGCCACCAAGAGACCCAGTACTTC. The chain is built from TRBV11-2 and TRBJ2-5, with a weak D call TRBD2 (6 bases). CDR3 size: 16 residues. V was shortened by 2 bases and J by 0 bases, with 13 bases between the two germline ends. CDR1 and CDR2 from the germline V gene are SGHAT and FQNNGV.

This clonotype showed up many times. V and J are TRBV6-6 and TRBJ2-7, with 7 bases aligning to TRBD1. CDR1 is MNHNY and CDR2 is SVGAGI in the germline V gene (reference sequence). This CDR3 comprises 14 residues. Germline trimming cut 3 bases from V and 5 bases from J; bases unmatched to any gene: 7. CDR3 sequence: CASSYEDRFNEQYF. The CDR3 DNA reads TGTGCCAGCAGTTATGAGGACAGGTTTAACGAGCAGTACTTC.

In this sample, this clonotype turned up many times. V and J are TRBV2 and TRBJ1-2; possible D gene TRBD1, 5 bases. The V end was cut by 3 bases, the J end by 4 bases, with 15 bases between. This CDR3 region has 15 residues. The germline V gene encodes CDR1 SNHLY and CDR2 FYNNEI. The CDR3, as DNA: TGTGCCAGCAGTGATGGTCGGGCGGGGACCTATGGCTACACCTTC. Its protein is CASSDGRAGTYGYTF.

Many counts were recorded for this clonotype. The chain carries TRBV30 and TRBJ2-2, with no clear D. This CDR3 has 15 amino acids. Trimming pared 3 bases from V and 7 bases from J, leaving 18 bases between. Germline loops: CDR1 GTSNPN, CDR2 SVGIG (reference sequence). CDR3 loop: CAWRFSALGIGELFF. DNA for the CDR3: TGTGCCTGGAGGTTCTCAGCCCTAGGGATCGGGGAGCTGTTTTTT.

The chain carries TRBV6-2 or TRBV6-3 and TRBJ1-5; D not certain. This CDR3 region has 16 residues. V was clipped by 0 bases and J by 0 bases, with 9 bases between them. CDR1 is MNHEY and CDR2 is SVGEGT in the germline V gene. DNA of the CDR3: TGTGCCAGCAGTTACTCGGGCCTATATAGCAATCAGCCCCAGCATTTT. Encoded protein: CASSYSGLYSNQPQHF.

The chain carries TRBV20-1 and TRBJ1-5; 9 nucleotides line up with TRBD1. The CDR3 extends over 13 amino acids. The germline CDR1 and CDR2 sequences are DFQATT and SNEGSKA (reference sequence). The CDR3 region is CSAGQGYNQPQHF. As DNA, the CDR3 is TGCAGCGCGGGACAGGGCTACAATCAGCCCCAGCATTTT.

Ten or more counts support this clonotype. The V gene is TRBV20-1, the J gene TRBJ1-2; possible D gene TRBD1, 5 bases. The V end was cut by 3 bases, the J end by 6 bases, with 14 bases between. Germline CDR1 reads DFQATT; CDR2 reads SNEGSKA (reference sequence). CDR3 length equals 13 residues. In nucleotides, the CDR3 is TGCAGTGCTAGGGGGGAAGGGTTGCATGGCTACACCTTC. It is translated as CSARGEGLHGYTF.

This clonotype was counted at least ten times. The CDR3 loop is CASSLAGSGLAGYTGELFF. CDR3 DNA sequence: TGCGCCAGCAGCTTGGCAGGTAGCGGACTAGCGGGGTACACCGGGGAGCTGTTTTTT. This chain connects TRBV5-1 to TRBJ2-2, with 12 bases matching TRBD2. J lost 3 bases, V lost 0 bases, and 9 bases had no gene match. From germline, CDR1 is SGHRS and CDR2 YFSETQ. There are 19 residues in the CDR3. Together with reference TRBV5-1 and TRBJ2-2, the CDR3 gives the full variable domain: KAGVTQTPRYLIKTRGQQVTLSCSPISGHRSVSWYQQTPGQGLQFLFEYFSETQRNKGNFPGRFSGRQFSNSRSEMNVSTLELGDSALYLCASSLAGSGLAGYTGELFFGEGSRLTVL.

The CDR3 loop is CASSQGGGGVDGYTF. For the CDR3, the DNA is TGCGCCAGCAGCCAAGGGGGAGGAGGGGTGGATGGCTACACCTTC. V and J are TRBV4-3 and TRBJ1-2; perhaps TRBD1 as D (5 bases). The CDR3 covers 15 residues. CDR1 and CDR2 (germline): LGHNA, YSLEER. Trimming stripped 1 base from V and 6 bases from J, with 15 bases between.

This clonotype has ten or more counts. The CDR3 nucleotides read TGTGCCAGCAGCTACACAGGGGAGTTTTACTATGGCTACACCTTC. Protein sequence: CASSYTGEFYYGYTF. The chain carries TRBV2 and TRBJ1-2; 7 bases match TRBD1. This CDR3 spans 15 amino acids. The V segment lost 6 bases and the J segment 3 bases; nucleotides outside the gene matches: 10. The germline gives CDR1 SNHLY, CDR2 FYNNEI.

This clonotype was found a few times. This chain joins TRBV5-4 and TRBJ2-3; possible D gene TRBD1, 5 bases. V was cut by 0 bases and J by 2 bases, with 16 bases left in between. The CDR3 spans 17 residues. Germline CDR1 SGHNT, CDR2 YYREEE (reference sequence). The CDR3 region is CASSLGSRGADTDTQYF. The CDR3 DNA reads TGTGCCAGCAGCTTGGGAAGTAGGGGCGCGGACACAGATACGCAGTATTTT. Supplemented by reference TRBV5-4 and TRBJ2-3, the full variable domain reads ETGVTQSPTHLIKTRGQQVTLRCSSQSGHNTVSWYQQALGQGPQFIFQYYREEENGRGNFPPRFSGLQFPNYSSELNVNALELDDSALYLCASSLGSRGADTDTQYFGPGTRLTVL.